One and the same sample provided the 30 T cell receptor beta chains below, sequenced in a study of T cells in Graves' hyperthyroidism and ophthalmopathy. Amplification yielded TCR beta CDR3 regions, with RNA transcripts as the source. The primer set for the first-round RT-PCR of the TCR CDR3 was HTBI. TCRdb used MiXCR to reprocess the multiplex PCR reads, holding one entry per CDR3 protein. This table holds about 360,000 distinct CDR3 sequences, approximately 13% found once. Sequenced sample: blood. The receptor set was obtained from a woman aged 18-30 years with Graves' hyperthyroidism.

This clonotype was seen ten or more times. The chain carries TRBV4-2 and TRBJ2-1, with TRBD2 matching 9 bases. CDR3 length equals 15 residues. J was trimmed by 5 bases and V by 7 bases; bases with no gene match: 9. Germline assignment: CDR1 LGHNA and CDR2 YNFKEQ. CDR3: CASTSGTSKDNEQFF. CDR3 coding DNA: TGTGCCAGCACCTCCGGGACTAGCAAGGACAATGAGCAGTTCTTC.

This clonotype was seen many times. V is TRBV20-1 and J is TRBJ2-7; TRBD1 agrees at 8 bases. The CDR3 has 14 residues. CDR1 is DFQATT, CDR2 SNEGSKA, per germline (reference sequence). V trimming: 6 bases; J trimming: 7 bases; junction bases outside the gene matches: 14. CDR3 in DNA: TGCAGTGCACGACCGGGACAGGCGACGGGGGAGCAGTACTTC. This codes for CSARPGQATGEQYF.

This clonotype occurred a few times. J is TRBJ2-3 and V is TRBV7-3; D is ambiguous. The V gene's germline CDR1 is SGHTA and CDR2 FQGTGA. V was trimmed by 6 bases and J by 6 bases, leaving 13 bases between them. This CDR3 has 13 amino acids. The CDR3 sequence: CASRNPPEDTQYF. CDR3 coding DNA: TGTGCCAGCAGGAATCCTCCGGAGGATACGCAGTATTTT.

This clonotype appeared many times. The gene calls are TRBV11-3 and TRBJ2-1, with D perhaps matching TRBD1 (8 bases). Deletions cut 8 bases from V and 8 bases from J, with 16 bases between. Germline V gene data show CDR1 as SGHNT and CDR2 as YENEEA. The CDR3 covers 13 residues. Here the CDR3 DNA reads TGTGCCAGCGCACAGGGGGAGGGTCATGAGCAGTTCTTC. This codes for CASAQGEGHEQFF.

This clonotype was detected many times. The chain is built from TRBV5-5 and TRBJ2-2; no clear D. Germline CDR1 is SGHKS and CDR2 is YYEKEE (reference sequence). This CDR3 has 16 amino acids. V shed 0 bases and J shed 1 base, with 10 bases lying between them. The CDR3 DNA sequence: TGTGCCAGCAGCTTGGTATTAGCAGTGAACACCGGGGAGCTGTTTTTT. Encoded protein: CASSLVLAVNTGELFF.

This clonotype was observed many times. The chain links TRBV11-3 to TRBJ1-4; D is unresolved. V dropped 0 bases and J dropped 6 bases, with 14 bases sitting between them. This CDR3 comprises 16 residues. CDR1 and CDR2 (germline): SGHNT, YENEEA. CDR3 sequence (DNA): TGTGCCAGCAGCTTAGACCCCGCGGGCGCGTATGAAAAACTGTTTTTT. It yields the protein CASSLDPAGAYEKLFF.

In this sample, this clonotype turned up many times. The chain joins TRBV4-3 to TRBJ2-1; no clear D gene. CDR3 length: 14 amino acids. Trimming removed 0 bases at V and 9 bases at J, with 12 bases between. CDR1 LGHNA and CDR2 YSLEER come from the germline V gene. CDR3 DNA: TGCGCCAGCAGCCAAGAATCGATCACGTCTGAGCAGTTCTTC. It is translated as CASSQESITSEQFF.

This clonotype was observed many times. V and J are TRBV7-9 and TRBJ1-1; D ambiguous. V was clipped by 4 bases and J by 6 bases, with 0 bases between them. The CDR3 sequence is 9 residues long. CDR1 and CDR2 (germline): SEHNR, FQNEAQ (reference sequence). The CDR3 protein is CASSSEAFF. CDR3 in DNA: TGTGCCAGCAGCTCTGAAGCTTTCTTT.

This rearrangement joins TRBV30 to TRBJ1-1, with 9 bases aligning to TRBD1. CDR3 length: 12 amino acids. Germline values: CDR1 GTSNPN, CDR2 SVGIG (reference sequence). J gave up 12 bases and V 2 bases, and 7 bases lay outside the gene matches. DNA for the CDR3: TGTGCCTGGAGTTTGGGACAGGGTCAAACTTTCTTT. Protein sequence: CAWSLGQGQTFF.

This clonotype was observed at least ten times. CDR3 nucleotides: TGTGCCAGCTCACCACGGGACAGGGGGACCAATTCACCCCTCCACTTT. Amino acids: CASSPRDRGTNSPLHF. The chain carries TRBV18 and TRBJ1-6; TRBD1 matches at 11 bases. The V gene's germline CDR1 is KGHSH and CDR2 LQKENI. The junction had 3 bases not matched to a gene; V was cut back by 1 base and J by 7 bases. The CDR3 sequence is 16 residues long.

This clonotype has at least ten counts. The rearrangement joins TRBV20-1 to TRBJ2-3; tentative D call: TRBD2 (5 bases). Germline CDR1 and CDR2: DFQATT and SNEGSKA (reference sequence). The CDR3 has 12 amino acids. The CDR3 DNA sequence: TGCAGCGCCCCGGGATTCACAGATACGCAGTATTTT. It specifies CSAPGFTDTQYF.

The rearrangement links TRBV20-1 to TRBJ2-6, with a weak D call TRBD1 (5 bases). The germline V gene has CDR1 DFQATT and CDR2 SNEGSKA (reference sequence). CDR3 size: 15 residues. V was clipped by 0 bases and J by 2 bases, with 8 bases between them. The CDR3 spells CSARDRAAGANVLTF. The CDR3 nucleotides read TGCAGTGCTAGAGACAGGGCGGCTGGGGCCAACGTCCTGACTTTC.

About this clonotype: A much larger clone sits a single nucleotide away, making a read error possible. V is TRBV30 and J is TRBJ2-3; TRBD1 matches 7 bases. In germline, CDR1 is GTSNPN, CDR2 SVGIG (reference sequence). The CDR3 consists of 15 residues. The DNA for the CDR3 is TGTGCCTGGAGTGGGGACAGAAGGGGGACAGATACGCAGTGTTTT. As protein: CAWSGDRRGTDTQCF.

This clonotype has ten or more counts. The chain recombines TRBV27 with TRBJ1-6; weak D call: TRBD1 (5 bases). CDR3 size: 19 residues. Trimming stripped 5 bases from V and 5 bases from J, with 25 bases between. Germline V gene sequence: CDR1 MNHEY, CDR2 SMNVEV (reference sequence). CDR3 sequence reads: CASSPPYVVQGGDNSPLHF. The CDR3 DNA reads TGTGCCAGCAGTCCCCCCTACGTCGTCCAGGGTGGAGATAATTCACCCCTCCACTTT.

In nucleotides, the CDR3 is TGTGCCACCAGTCATGGGTCCACTGAAGCTTTCTTT. This gives the protein CATSHGSTEAFF. The chain links TRBV24-1 to TRBJ1-1; no reliable D call. The CDR3 has 12 amino acids. The germline gives CDR1 KGHDR, CDR2 SFDVKD. V was shortened by 6 bases and J by 4 bases, with 8 bases between the two germline ends.

This clonotype has ten or more counts. The chain joins TRBV5-1 to TRBJ2-5; D possibly corresponds to TRBD2 (5 bases). V gave up 5 bases and J gave up 2 bases, with 16 bases separating them. The CDR3 covers 15 residues. The germline V gene encodes CDR1 SGHRS and CDR2 YFSETQ. CDR3 bases: TGCGCCAGCAGTCCCGGGTCCTCGGGACAAGAGACCCAGTACTTC. Amino acid sequence: CASSPGSSGQETQYF.

This clonotype was seen more than once but under ten times. This chain connects TRBV18 to TRBJ1-2, with D perhaps TRBD1 (6 bases). V was trimmed by 3 bases and J by 4 bases, leaving 15 bases between them. CDR1 is KGHSH, CDR2 LQKENI, per germline. This CDR3 is 15 amino acids long. The CDR3 DNA reads TGTGCCAGCTCACCGCCAGGGGCGCGTAGCTATGGCTACACCTTC. It encodes CASSPPGARSYGYTF.

Ten or more counts support this clonotype. The V gene is TRBV7-2, the J gene TRBJ2-1; TRBD1 aligns across 7 bases. V lost 4 bases and J lost 1; bases outside the gene matches: 4. CDR1 and CDR2 (germline): SGHTA, FQGNSA. The length of the CDR3 is 15 residues. The CDR3 sequence is CASSSGDRSYNEQFF. The CDR3 DNA reads TGTGCCAGCAGCTCAGGGGACAGATCCTACAATGAGCAGTTCTTC.

This clonotype came up many times. The rearrangement links TRBV20-1 to TRBJ2-3; D is uncertain. CDR1 and CDR2 from the germline V gene are DFQATT and SNEGSKA (reference sequence). The CDR3 totals 14 residues. V dropped 3 bases and J dropped 6 bases, with 16 bases sitting between them. The CDR3 reads CSARSLPRVDTQYF. The DNA for the CDR3 is TGCAGTGCTAGGTCGTTACCCCGCGTGGATACGCAGTATTTT.

This clonotype has ten or more counts. The chain is built from TRBV20-1 and TRBJ2-5; a possible D gene is TRBD1 (5 bases). The CDR3 runs to 12 residues. The V end was cut by 3 bases, the J end by 5 bases, with 10 bases between. The V gene's germline CDR1 is DFQATT and CDR2 SNEGSKA (reference sequence). The DNA of the CDR3 is TGCAGTGCTAGTCCAGGGTGGGAGACCCAGTACTTC. It translates to CSASPGWETQYF.

This chain links TRBV19 with TRBJ2-7, with unresolved D. There are 13 residues in the CDR3. CDR1 is LNHDA, CDR2 SQIVND, per germline (reference sequence). Trimming removed 6 bases from V and 0 bases from J, with 9 bases in between. The CDR3 nucleotides read TGTGCCAGTAGGGGCCAGAGCTCCTACGAGCAGTACTTC. Translation: CASRGQSSYEQYF. The whole variable domain, filled in from reference TRBV19 and TRBJ2-7, reads DGGITQSPKYLFRKEGQNVTLSCEQNLNHDAMYWYRQDPGQGLRLIYYSQIVNDFQKGDIAEGYSVSREKKESFPLTVTSAQKNPTAFYLCASRGQSSYEQYFGPGTRLTVT.

As to this clonotype: A much larger clone lies one base from this, so it may be a read error. This chain links TRBV7-3 with TRBJ1-2, with D unresolved. Germline CDR1 is SGHTA and CDR2 is FQGTGA. This CDR3 contains 14 residues. Written as DNA, the CDR3 is TGTGCCAGCAGCCCCGGACCGGGCGGCTATGCCTACACCTTC. Translated, it gives CASSPGPGGYAYTF. Full variable domain (outside the CDR3, taken from reference TRBV7-3 and TRBJ1-2): GAGVSQTPSNKVTEKGKYVELRCDPISGHTALYWYRQSLGQGPEFLIYFQGTGAADDSGLPNDRFFAVRPEGSVSTLKIQRTERGDSAVYLCASSPGPGGYAYTFGSGTRLTVV.

In its sample, this clonotype was seen many times. This sequence joins TRBV6-5 and TRBJ2-1; 14 nucleotides align to TRBD2. CDR1 MNHEY and CDR2 SVGAGI come from the germline V gene. The CDR3 extends over 18 amino acids. After removal of 2 bases from V and 9 bases from J, the junction contained 12 bases not matched to a gene. CDR3 DNA sequence: TGTGCCAGCAGTTACGGCGGATTCGGGACTAGCGGGAGTAGTGAGCAGTTCTTC. Amino acid sequence: CASSYGGFGTSGSSEQFF.

This clonotype was picked up many times. The V and J genes are TRBV5-5 and TRBJ2-2; possible D gene TRBD1, 6 bases. This CDR3 contains 16 residues. The ends were cut back, 4 bases at V and 3 bases at J, with 16 bases in the middle. Looked up from germline, CDR1 is SGHKS and CDR2 is YYEKEE (reference sequence). CDR3 DNA: TGTGCCAGCAGCAAACCCCAGGGGATTGACACCGGGGAGCTGTTTTTT. Translated: CASSKPQGIDTGELFF.

This clonotype was seen ten or more times. This rearrangement joins TRBV10-3 to TRBJ1-1; tentatively, D is TRBD1 (6 bases). Trimming cost V 5 bases and J 4 bases, with 11 bases left between them. The CDR3 has 13 residues. Per germline, CDR1 ENHRY and CDR2 SYGVKD. The DNA of the CDR3 is TGTGCCATCAGTACAACAGGGTCCACTGAAGCTTTCTTT. It specifies CAISTTGSTEAFF.

This rearrangement joins TRBV30 to TRBJ2-7; 10 bases match TRBD2. The V gene end was trimmed by 3 bases and the J gene end by 6 bases; junction bases not matched to a gene: 11. CDR1 is GTSNPN, CDR2 SVGIG, per germline (reference sequence). The CDR3 runs 15 residues. The CDR3: CAWSAGASGGGEQYF. The CDR3 nucleotides read TGTGCCTGGAGCGCTGGGGCTAGCGGGGGTGGCGAGCAGTACTTC.

This clonotype was detected only a few times. The chain employs TRBV5-1 and TRBJ2-5; 7 positions agree with TRBD2. CDR1 SGHRS and CDR2 YFSETQ come from the germline V gene. The J segment lost 1 base and the V segment lost 8 bases, leaving 11 bases of the junction unmatched. This CDR3 comprises 15 residues. The CDR3: CASGRASGTQETQYF. DNA for the CDR3: TGCGCCAGTGGCAGGGCTAGCGGAACCCAAGAGACCCAGTACTTC.

This clonotype occurred many times. The V call is TRBV28, the J call TRBJ1-5; TRBD1 aligns across 9 bases. From germline, CDR1 is MDHEN and CDR2 SYDVKM. This CDR3 has 15 residues. V shed 5 bases and J 5 bases; nucleotides not matched to a gene: 7. CDR3 amino acids: CASSPGTGRDQPQHF. The CDR3 DNA is TGTGCCAGCAGTCCCGGGACAGGGAGGGATCAGCCCCAGCATTTT.

This clonotype was observed at least ten times. This chain connects TRBV6-1 to TRBJ2-7; tentatively, D is TRBD1 (6 bases). V lost 5 bases, J lost 4 bases, and 27 bases lay in between. The CDR3 length is 18 residues. Germline loops: CDR1 MNHNS, CDR2 SASEGT. The CDR3: CASSSTPVGDLQGYEQYF. The CDR3, as DNA: TGTGCCAGCAGTTCCACCCCGGTGGGGGACCTCCAGGGGTACGAGCAGTACTTC.

In its sample, this clonotype was seen many times. This chain connects TRBV6-1 to TRBJ2-1; 9 bases are a match to TRBD2. The J segment lost 5 bases and the V segment lost 8 bases, leaving 7 bases of the junction unmatched. The CDR3 runs to 14 residues. Germline-derived CDR1 and CDR2 are MNHNS and SASEGT. The CDR3 sequence: CASGRGGPDNEQFF. CDR3 nucleotides: TGTGCCAGCGGGCGGGGGGGCCCTGACAATGAGCAGTTCTTC.